The entry below gives a single T cell receptor beta chain sequence along with its context. This sample was included in a study of PD-L1 blockade in urothelial cancer. Study background: Bladder-origin urothelial cancer in males described most of the roughly 30 patients. When blood samples were assessed, the median T cell count was 141,255.

Some clones are missing from TCRdb's copy, which holds only in-frame ones; the method was immunoSEQ multiplex PCR. The sample lists 35,000 to 50,000 clones; about 80% were seen once. Trimming took 0 bases from V and 1 from J; bases not matched to a gene: 14. There are 20 residues in the CDR3. Germline values: CDR1 ENHRY, CDR2 SYGVKD. Indicated time point: peripheral blood 6 weeks after treatment start. Pretreatment and on-treatment blood mononuclear cell samples were taken, totaling between 1 and 8 time points per patient. The TCR was taken from a man aged 55 to 70 with urothelial cancer. This sequence joins TRBV10-3 and TRBJ2-1; 8 positions agree with TRBD2. This sample comprised PBMCs, obtained around atezolizumab (anti-PD-L1) treatment. The CDR3 coding sequence is TGTGCCATCAGTGAGTCGAAGCGGACAAGAGCGGGGGTGTCCTACAATGAGCAGTTCTTC. It encodes CAISESKRTRAGVSYNEQFF.